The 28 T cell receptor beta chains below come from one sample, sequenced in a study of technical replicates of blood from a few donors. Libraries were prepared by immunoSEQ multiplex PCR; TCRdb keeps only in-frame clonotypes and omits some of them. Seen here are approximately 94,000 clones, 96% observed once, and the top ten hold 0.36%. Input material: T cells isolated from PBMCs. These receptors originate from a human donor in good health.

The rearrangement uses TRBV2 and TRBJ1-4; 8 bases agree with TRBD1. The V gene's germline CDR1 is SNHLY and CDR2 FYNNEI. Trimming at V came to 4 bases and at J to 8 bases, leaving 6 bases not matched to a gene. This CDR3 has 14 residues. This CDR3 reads CASSGDRLGEKLFF. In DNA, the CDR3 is TGTGCCAGCAGTGGGGACAGGCTTGGAGAAAAACTGTTTTTT. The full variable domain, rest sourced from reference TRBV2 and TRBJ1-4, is EPEVTQTPSHQVTQMGQEVILRCVPISNHLYFYWYRQILGQKVEFLVSFYNNEISEKSEIFDDQFSVERPDGSNFTLKIRSTKLEDSAMYFCASSGDRLGEKLFFGSGTQLSVL.

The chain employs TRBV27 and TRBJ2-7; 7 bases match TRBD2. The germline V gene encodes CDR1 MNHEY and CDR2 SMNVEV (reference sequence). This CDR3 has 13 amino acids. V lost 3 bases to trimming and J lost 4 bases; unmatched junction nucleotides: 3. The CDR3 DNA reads TGTGCCAGCAGTTTTAGCGGGTTTTACGAGCAGTACTTC. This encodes CASSFSGFYEQYF.

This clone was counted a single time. The CDR3 sequence is CASSQGRAYSYNEQFF. CDR3 DNA sequence: TGCGCCAGCAGCCAAGGGCGGGCGTACTCCTACAATGAGCAGTTCTTC. The chain links TRBV4-1 to TRBJ2-1, with a tentative D call TRBD2 (5 bases). V was pared by 1 base and J by 0 bases, with 10 bases between. This CDR3 is built from 16 residues. CDR1 MGHRA and CDR2 YSYEKL come from the germline V gene.

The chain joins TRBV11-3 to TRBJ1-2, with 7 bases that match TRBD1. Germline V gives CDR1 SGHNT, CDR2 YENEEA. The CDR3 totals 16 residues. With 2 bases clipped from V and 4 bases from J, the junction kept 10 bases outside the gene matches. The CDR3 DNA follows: TGTGCCAGCAGCTTAAAGGCTACAGGGGCGGTCTATGGCTACACCTTC. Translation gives CASSLKATGAVYGYTF. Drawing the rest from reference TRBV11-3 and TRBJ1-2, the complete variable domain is EAGVVQSPRYKIIEKKQPVAFWCNPISGHNTLYWYLQNLGQGPELLIRYENEEAVDDSQLPKDRFSAERLKGVDSTLKIQPAELGDSAVYLCASSLKATGAVYGYTFGSGTRLTVV.

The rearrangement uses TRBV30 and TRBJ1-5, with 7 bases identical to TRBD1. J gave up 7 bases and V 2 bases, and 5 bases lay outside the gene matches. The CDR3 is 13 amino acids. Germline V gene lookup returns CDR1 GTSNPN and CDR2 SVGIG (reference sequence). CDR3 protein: CAWSYQGDQPQHF. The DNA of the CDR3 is TGTGCCTGGAGTTATCAGGGGGACCAGCCCCAGCATTTT.

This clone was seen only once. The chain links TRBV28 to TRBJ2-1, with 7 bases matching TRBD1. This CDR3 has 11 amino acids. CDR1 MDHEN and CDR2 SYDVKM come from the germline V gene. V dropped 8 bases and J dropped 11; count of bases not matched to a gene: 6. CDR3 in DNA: TGTGCCAGCCTTGACAGGGACAAGCAGTTCTTC. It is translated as CASLDRDKQFF.

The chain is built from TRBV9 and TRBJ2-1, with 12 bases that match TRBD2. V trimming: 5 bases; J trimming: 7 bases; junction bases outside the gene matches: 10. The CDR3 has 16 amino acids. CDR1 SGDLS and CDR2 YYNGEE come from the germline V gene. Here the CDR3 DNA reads TGTGCCAGCAGTAAACTTAGACTAGCGGGAGAGAATGAGCAGTTCTTC. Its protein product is CASSKLRLAGENEQFF.

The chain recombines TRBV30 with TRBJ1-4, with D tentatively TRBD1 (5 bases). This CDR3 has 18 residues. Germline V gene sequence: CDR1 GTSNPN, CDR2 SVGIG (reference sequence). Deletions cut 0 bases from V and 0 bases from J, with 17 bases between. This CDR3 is CAWSVSRDYPTTNEKLFF. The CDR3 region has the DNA TGTGCCTGGAGTGTCAGCAGGGACTACCCGACAACTAATGAAAAACTGTTTTTT.

CDR3 residues: CSTIRAGDNEQFF. The CDR3 nucleotides are TGCAGCACTATAAGAGCGGGAGACAATGAGCAGTTCTTC. J is TRBJ2-1 and V is TRBV29-1; the match to TRBD2 covers 8 bases. The length of the CDR3 is 13 residues. V was pared by 8 bases and J by 5 bases, with 8 bases of the junction left unmatched. The germline gives CDR1 SQVTM, CDR2 ANQGSEA.

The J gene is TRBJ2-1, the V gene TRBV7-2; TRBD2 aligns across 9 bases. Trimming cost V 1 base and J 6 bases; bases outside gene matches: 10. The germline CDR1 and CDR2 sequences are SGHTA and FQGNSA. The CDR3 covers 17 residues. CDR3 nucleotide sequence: TGTGCCAGCAGCTTAGAAGGGGTCGGCGGGAGGGCCAATGAGCAGTTCTTC. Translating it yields CASSLEGVGGRANEQFF.

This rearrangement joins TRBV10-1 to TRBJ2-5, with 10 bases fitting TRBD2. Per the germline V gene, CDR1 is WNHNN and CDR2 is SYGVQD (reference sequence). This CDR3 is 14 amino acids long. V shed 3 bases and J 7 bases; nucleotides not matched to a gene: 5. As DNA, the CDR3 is TGCGCCAGCAGTGATCTAGCGGGAGCGGGGACCCAGTACTTC. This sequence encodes CASSDLAGAGTQYF.

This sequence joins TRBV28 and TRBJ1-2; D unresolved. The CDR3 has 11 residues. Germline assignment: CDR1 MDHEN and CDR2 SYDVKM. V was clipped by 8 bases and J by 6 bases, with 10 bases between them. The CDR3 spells CASADINGYTF. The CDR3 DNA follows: TGTGCCAGCGCGGATATTAATGGCTACACCTTC.

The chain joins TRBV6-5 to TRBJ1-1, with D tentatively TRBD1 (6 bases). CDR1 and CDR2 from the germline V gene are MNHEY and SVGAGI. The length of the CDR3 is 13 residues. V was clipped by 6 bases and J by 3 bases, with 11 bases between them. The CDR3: CASSHYRDTEAFF. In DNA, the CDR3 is TGTGCCAGCAGCCATTACAGGGACACTGAAGCTTTCTTT.

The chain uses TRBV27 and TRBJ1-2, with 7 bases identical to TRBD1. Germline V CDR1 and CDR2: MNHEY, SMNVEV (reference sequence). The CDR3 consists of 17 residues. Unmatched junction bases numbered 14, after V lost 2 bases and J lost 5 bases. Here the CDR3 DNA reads TGTGCCAGCAGTTTAGGACAGGATCCGATACTAGGGTATGGCTACACCTTC. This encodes CASSLGQDPILGYGYTF.

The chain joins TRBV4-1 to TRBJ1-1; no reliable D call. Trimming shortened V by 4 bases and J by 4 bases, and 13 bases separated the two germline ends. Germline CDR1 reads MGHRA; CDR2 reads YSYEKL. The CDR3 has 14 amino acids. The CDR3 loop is CASSRSTTPTEAFF. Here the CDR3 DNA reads TGCGCCAGCAGCCGCTCGACAACACCCACTGAAGCTTTCTTT.

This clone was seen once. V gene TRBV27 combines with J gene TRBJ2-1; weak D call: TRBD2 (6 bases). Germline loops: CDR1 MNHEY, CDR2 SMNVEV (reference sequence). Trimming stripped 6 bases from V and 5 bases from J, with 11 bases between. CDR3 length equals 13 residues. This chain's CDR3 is CASSPGLHNEQFF. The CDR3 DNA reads TGTGCCAGCAGCCCGGGACTGCACAATGAGCAGTTCTTC.

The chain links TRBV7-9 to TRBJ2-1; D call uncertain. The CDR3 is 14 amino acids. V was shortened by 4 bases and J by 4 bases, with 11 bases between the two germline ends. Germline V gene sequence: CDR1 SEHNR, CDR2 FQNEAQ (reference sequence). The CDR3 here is CASSSVSVYNEQFF. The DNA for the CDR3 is TGTGCCAGCAGCTCCGTGTCGGTTTACAATGAGCAGTTCTTC. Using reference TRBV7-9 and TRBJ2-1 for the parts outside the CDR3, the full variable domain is DTGVSQNPRHKITKRGQNVTFRCDPISEHNRLYWYRQTLGQGPEFLTYFQNEAQLEKSRLLSDRFSAERPKGSFSTLEIQRTEQGDSAMYLCASSSVSVYNEQFFGPGTRLTVL.

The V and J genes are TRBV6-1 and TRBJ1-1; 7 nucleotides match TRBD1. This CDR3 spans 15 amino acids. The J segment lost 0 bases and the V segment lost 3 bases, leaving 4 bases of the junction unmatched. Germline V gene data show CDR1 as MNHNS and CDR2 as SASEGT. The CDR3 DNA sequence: TGTGCCAGCAGTGAGGTCGGGACAGTGAACACTGAAGCTTTCTTT. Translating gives CASSEVGTVNTEAFF.

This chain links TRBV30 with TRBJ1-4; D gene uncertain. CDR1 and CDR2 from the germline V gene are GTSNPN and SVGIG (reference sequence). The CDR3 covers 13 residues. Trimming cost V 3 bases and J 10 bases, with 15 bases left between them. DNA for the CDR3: TGTGCCTGGAGAACGGCGTCGGCGGGAAAACTGTTTTTT. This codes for CAWRTASAGKLFF.

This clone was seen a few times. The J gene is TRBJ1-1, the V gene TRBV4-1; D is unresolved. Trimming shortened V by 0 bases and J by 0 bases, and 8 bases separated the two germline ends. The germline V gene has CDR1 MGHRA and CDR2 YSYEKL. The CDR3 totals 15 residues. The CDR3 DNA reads TGCGCCAGCAGCCAAGAATCCCTAATGAACACTGAAGCTTTCTTT. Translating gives CASSQESLMNTEAFF.

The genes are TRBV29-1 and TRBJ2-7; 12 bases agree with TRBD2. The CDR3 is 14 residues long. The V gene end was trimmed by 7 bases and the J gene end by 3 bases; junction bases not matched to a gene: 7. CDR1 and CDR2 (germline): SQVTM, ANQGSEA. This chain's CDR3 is CSAKRLAGDYEQYF. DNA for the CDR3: TGCAGCGCTAAACGACTAGCGGGAGACTACGAGCAGTACTTC.

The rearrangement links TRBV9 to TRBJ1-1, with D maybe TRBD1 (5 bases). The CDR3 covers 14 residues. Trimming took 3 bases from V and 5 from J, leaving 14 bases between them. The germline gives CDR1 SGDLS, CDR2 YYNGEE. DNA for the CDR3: TGTGCCAGCAGCGCACGGAGCGGGGGGACTGAAGCTTTCTTT. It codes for CASSARSGGTEAFF.

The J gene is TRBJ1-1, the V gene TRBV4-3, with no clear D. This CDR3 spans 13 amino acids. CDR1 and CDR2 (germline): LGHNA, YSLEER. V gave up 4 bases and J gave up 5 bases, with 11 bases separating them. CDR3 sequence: CASSPLGSTEAFF. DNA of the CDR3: TGCGCCAGCAGCCCCCTCGGGTCTACTGAAGCTTTCTTT.

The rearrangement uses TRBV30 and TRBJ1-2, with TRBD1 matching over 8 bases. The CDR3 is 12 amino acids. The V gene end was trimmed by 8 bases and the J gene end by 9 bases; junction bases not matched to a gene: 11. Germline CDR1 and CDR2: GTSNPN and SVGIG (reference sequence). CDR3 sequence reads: CAQGRQGISYTF. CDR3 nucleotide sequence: TGTGCCCAAGGCAGACAGGGGATCAGCTACACCTTC.

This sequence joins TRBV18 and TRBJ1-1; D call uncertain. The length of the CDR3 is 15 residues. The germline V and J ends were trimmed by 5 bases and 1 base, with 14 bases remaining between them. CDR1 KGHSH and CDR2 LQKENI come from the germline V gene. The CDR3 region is CASSAYWAGNTEAFF. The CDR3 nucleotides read TGTGCCAGCTCAGCTTATTGGGCAGGGAACACTGAAGCTTTCTTT.

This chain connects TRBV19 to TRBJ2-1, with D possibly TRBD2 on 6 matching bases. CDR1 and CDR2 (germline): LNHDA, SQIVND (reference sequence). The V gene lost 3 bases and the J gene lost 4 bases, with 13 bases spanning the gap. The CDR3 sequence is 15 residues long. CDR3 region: CASSIWASEYNEQFF. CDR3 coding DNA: TGTGCCAGTAGTATTTGGGCTAGCGAGTACAATGAGCAGTTCTTC.

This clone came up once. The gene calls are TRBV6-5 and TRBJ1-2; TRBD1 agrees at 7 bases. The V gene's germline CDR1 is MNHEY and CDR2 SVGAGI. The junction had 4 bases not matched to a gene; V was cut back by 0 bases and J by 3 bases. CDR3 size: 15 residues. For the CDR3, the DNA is TGTGCCAGCAGTTACTCTATAACAGGGGACTATGGCTACACCTTC. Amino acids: CASSYSITGDYGYTF.

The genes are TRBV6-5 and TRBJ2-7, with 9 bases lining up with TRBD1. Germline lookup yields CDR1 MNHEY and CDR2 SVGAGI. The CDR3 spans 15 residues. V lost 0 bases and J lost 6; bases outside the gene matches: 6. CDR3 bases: TGTGCCAGCAGTTACTCCCCTACAGGGGGCGTCGAGCAGTACTTC. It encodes CASSYSPTGGVEQYF.